This T cell receptor beta chain was recorded in a study of shared clonotypes between healthy human individuals. Clones were read by immunoSEQ multiplex PCR, and TCRdb kept only the in-frame ones, dropping some. The sample has 2,500,000 or so clones; approximately 92% are singletons. Germline-derived CDR1 and CDR2 are ENHRY and SYGVKD. Deletions cut 3 bases from V and 0 bases from J, with 3 bases between. The CDR3 is 13 amino acids. This TCR was recovered from a man aged 18 to 30 in good health. The chain links TRBV10-3 to TRBJ1-3; D not certain. Sequenced: naive CD4+ T cells sorted from blood. Subset specified: CD45RA+ positively selected. The CDR3 DNA reads as TGTGCCATCAGTGACAGCTCTGGAAACACCATATATTTT. Protein: CAISDSSGNTIYF.